The 4 T cell receptor beta chains in this list originate from one sample, sequenced in a study of T cells after yellow fever vaccination. TCRdb re-called the 5' RACE reads through MiXCR, storing one row per CDR3 protein. The sample includes around 340,000 distinct CDR3 sequences, around an eighth of them seen just once. The material sequenced was CD4+ T cells sorted from PBMCs, taken 15 days after the yellow fever booster vaccination. These receptors originate from a man younger than 30 who received the YFV17D yellow fever vaccine.

The J gene is TRBJ1-3, the V gene TRBV4-1, with 9 bases identical to TRBD1. Losses at the gene ends were 4 bases for V and 4 bases for J; bases not matched to a gene: 5. The V gene's germline CDR1 is MGHRA and CDR2 YSYEKL. The CDR3 spans 15 residues. The CDR3 bases are TGCGCCAGCAGCCCGCGGACAGGGGTCGGAAACACCATATATTTT. Its protein product is CASSPRTGVGNTIYF.

In its sample, this clonotype was seen a few times. V gene TRBV6-5 combines with J gene TRBJ1-1; no definite D call. The CDR3 loop spans 13 amino acids. Trimming removed 8 bases from V and 0 bases from J, with 10 bases in between. Germline CDR1 reads MNHEY; CDR2 reads SVGAGI. The CDR3 is CASGGLMNTEAFF. CDR3 DNA sequence: TGTGCCAGCGGAGGCTTAATGAACACTGAAGCTTTCTTT.

The chain employs TRBV5-1 and TRBJ1-2, with 9 bases fitting TRBD1. This CDR3 region has 15 residues. V was clipped by 4 bases and J by 5 bases; unmatched bases: 9. The V gene's germline CDR1 is SGHRS and CDR2 YFSETQ. This chain's CDR3 is CASSLLTGGRYGYTF. CDR3 nucleotides: TGCGCCAGCAGCCTCCTGACAGGGGGTCGGTATGGCTACACCTTC.

The chain combines TRBV10-3 with TRBJ2-5; no clear D gene. This CDR3 comprises 13 residues. V was clipped by 0 bases and J by 4 bases, with 6 bases between them. Germline-derived CDR1 and CDR2 are ENHRY and SYGVKD. CDR3: CAISESGGETQYF. The CDR3 nucleotides read TGTGCCATCAGTGAGTCGGGTGGAGAGACCCAGTACTTC.